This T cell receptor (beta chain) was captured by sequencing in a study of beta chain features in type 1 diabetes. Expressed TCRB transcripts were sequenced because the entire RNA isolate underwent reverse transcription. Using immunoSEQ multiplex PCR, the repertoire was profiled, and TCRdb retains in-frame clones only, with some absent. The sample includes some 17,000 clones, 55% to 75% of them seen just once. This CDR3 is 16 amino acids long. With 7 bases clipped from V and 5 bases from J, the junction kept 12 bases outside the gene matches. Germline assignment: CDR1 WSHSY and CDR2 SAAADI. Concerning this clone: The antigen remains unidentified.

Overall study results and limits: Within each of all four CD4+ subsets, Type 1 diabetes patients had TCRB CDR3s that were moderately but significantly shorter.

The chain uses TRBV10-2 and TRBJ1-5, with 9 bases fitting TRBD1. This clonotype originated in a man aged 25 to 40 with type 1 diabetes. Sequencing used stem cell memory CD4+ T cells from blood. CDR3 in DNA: TGCGCCAGCACCCGACCCCGGGACAGGGATCATCAGCCCCAGCATTTT. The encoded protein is CASTRPRDRDHQPQHF.